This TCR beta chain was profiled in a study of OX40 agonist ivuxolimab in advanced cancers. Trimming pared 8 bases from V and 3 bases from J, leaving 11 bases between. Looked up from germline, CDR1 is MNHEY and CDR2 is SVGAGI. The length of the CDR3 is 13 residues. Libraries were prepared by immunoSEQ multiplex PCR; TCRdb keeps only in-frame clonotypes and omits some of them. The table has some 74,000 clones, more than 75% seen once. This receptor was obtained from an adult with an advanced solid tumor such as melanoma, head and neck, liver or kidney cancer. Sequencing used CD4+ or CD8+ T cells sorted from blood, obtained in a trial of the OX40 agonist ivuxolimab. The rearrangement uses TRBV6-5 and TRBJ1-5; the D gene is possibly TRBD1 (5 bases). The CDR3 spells CASRRQLNQPQHF. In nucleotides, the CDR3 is TGTGCCAGCCGTCGACAGCTCAATCAGCCCCAGCATTTT.